A few counts support the clone carrying this T cell receptor beta chain. Its antigen is unknown. The data are from a study of T cells in localized non-small cell lung cancer. Study conclusions and caveats: Measurement of T cell clonality placed uninvolved adjacent lung highest, above the level in tumor. A median of around 58 clones ranked among the top 100 in tumor appeared in adjacent lung.

TCRdb keeps only in-frame clones here, not all; method: immunoSEQ multiplex PCR. The top ten clones hold under 3.5% of a sample with about 78,000 clones, around four fifths of them seen once. The V gene's germline CDR1 is ENHRY and CDR2 SYGVKD. The CDR3 runs to 13 residues. The V gene lost 0 bases and the J gene lost 4 bases, with 5 bases spanning the gap. The sample in question was peripheral blood, obtained before any cancer treatment. This chain links TRBV10-3 with TRBJ2-3; D gene ambiguous. The clonotype was recovered from a man aged 40-75 years with stage I lung adenocarcinoma. CDR3 residues: CAISESIADTQYF. The CDR3 DNA sequence: TGTGCCATCAGTGAGTCAATCGCAGATACGCAGTATTTT.